This TCR beta chain was observed in a study of blood T cell repertoires in COVID-19. Study-wide context: Material from acute and convalescent COVID-19 was sourced from the United States, Italy and Spain. T cells, B-cell-depleted T cells, or PBMCs provided the cDNA or gDNA that served as material.

In the study's own analysis: Counts of nucleated cells, estimated from reference gene primer amplification, were obtained. Repertoires were generated with immunoSEQ multiplex PCR, while TCRdb's copy carries only in-frame clones and drops some. D and trimming were read from the DNA, whereas the V and J calls and clone size are those reported in that table. Of around 190,000 clones listed, about 78% are singletons. The germline V gene has CDR1 SGHRS and CDR2 YFSETQ. This CDR3 comprises 15 residues. The V end lost 4 bases, the J end lost 4 bases, and 17 bases lay between the germline ends. The source is a woman between 50 and 59 years old with active or convalescent COVID-19. Material for sequencing was peripheral blood. The chain couples TRBV5-1 to TRBJ1-1; D possibly corresponds to TRBD1 (5 bases). The CDR3 spells CASSPRDSPGTEAFF. The CDR3 DNA reads as TGCGCCAGCAGCCCCCGGGACTCCCCGGGCACTGAAGCTTTCTTT.